One T cell receptor (beta chain) is described in this entry. This entry belongs to a study of blood T cells in healthy people across ages. A second about 6 to 11 cycle PCR used barcoded and J-beta primers. MiXCR, run by TCRdb on the 5' RACE reads, gives a single entry per CDR3 protein. The sample records 910,000 or so distinct CDR3 sequences, roughly 51% being singletons. The sequence derives from a woman aged 60 to 75 in good health. The material sequenced was blood.

The CDR3 DNA reads as TGTGCCAGCAGCGCCCAGACTAGCACAGATACGCAGTATTTT. Protein sequence: CASSAQTSTDTQYF. The chain combines TRBV9 with TRBJ2-3; D is ambiguous. In germline, CDR1 is SGDLS, CDR2 YYNGEE. The CDR3 covers 14 residues. V gave up 3 bases and J gave up 0 bases, with 8 bases separating them.